The source of this TCR beta chain is a study of blood T cell repertoires in COVID-19. Looking at the study overall: Specimens from acute and convalescent COVID-19 originated in the United States, Italy and Spain. In each case, the material was cDNA or gDNA derived from T cells, B-cell-depleted T cells, or PBMCs.

V shed 0 bases and J shed 7 bases, with 12 bases lying between them. Germline V gene lookup returns CDR1 SGHAT and CDR2 FQNNGV. The CDR3 is 14 amino acids. Study processing details: How many nucleated cells were present was estimated from reference gene primer amplification. Some clones are missing from TCRdb's copy, which holds only in-frame ones; the method was immunoSEQ multiplex PCR. D and trimming come from the DNA, and the V and J calls and clone size come from that table. Of 55,000 to 80,000 clones in the sample, 70% to 90% were seen once. Only a few counts were recorded for this clone. Sequencing was performed on peripheral blood. The sequence was collected from a man between 65 and 85 years old with acute or convalescent COVID-19. The chain joins TRBV11-2 to TRBJ1-1, with D perhaps matching TRBD1 (5 bases). CDR3 in amino acids: CASSLDFRQSEAFF. The DNA for the CDR3 is TGTGCCAGCAGCTTAGATTTCCGACAGAGTGAAGCTTTCTTT. The whole variable domain, filled in from reference TRBV11-2 and TRBJ1-1, reads EAGVAQSPRYKIIEKRQSVAFWCNPISGHATLYWYQQILGQGPKLLIQFQNNGVVDDSQLPKDRFSAERLKGVDSTLKIQPAKLEDSAVYLCASSLDFRQSEAFFGQGTRLTVV.